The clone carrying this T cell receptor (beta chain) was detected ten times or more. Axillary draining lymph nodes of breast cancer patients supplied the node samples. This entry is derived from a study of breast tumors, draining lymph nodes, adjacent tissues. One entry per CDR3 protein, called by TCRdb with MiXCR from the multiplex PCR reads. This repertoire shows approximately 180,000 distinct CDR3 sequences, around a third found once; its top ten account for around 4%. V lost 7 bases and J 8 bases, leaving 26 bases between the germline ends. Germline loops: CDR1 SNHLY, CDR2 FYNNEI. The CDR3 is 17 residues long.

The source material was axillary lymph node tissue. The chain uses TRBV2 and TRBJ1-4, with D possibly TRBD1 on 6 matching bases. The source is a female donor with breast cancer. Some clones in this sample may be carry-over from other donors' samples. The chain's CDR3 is CASINLQGLGGGEKLFF. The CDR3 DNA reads TGTGCCAGCATTAATCTGCAGGGGCTGGGGGGTGGCGAAAAACTGTTTTTT. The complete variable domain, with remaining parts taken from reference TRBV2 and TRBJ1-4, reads EPEVTQTPSHQVTQMGQEVILRCVPISNHLYFYWYRQILGQKVEFLVSFYNNEISEKSEIFDDQFSVERPDGSNFTLKIRSTKLEDSAMYFCASINLQGLGGGEKLFFGSGTQLSVL.